Listed below are T cell receptor beta chains from one sample, sequenced in a study of PD-1 blockade in classical Hodgkin lymphoma. Profiled with immunoSEQ multiplex PCR; TCRdb holds only in-frame clones, not every one. The profile shows 25,000 to 35,000 clones, 72% of them singletons. The sample here was peripheral blood mononuclear cells (PBMCs), taken before the fourth cycle of nivolumab. These receptors originate from a human donor with classical Hodgkin lymphoma. Both conserved end residues are part of each CDR3. The D gene is left open where the match is weak. Rows may omit the clone size; those that give it use once, few, many or a size class.

D gene,CDR3 length,clone size,J gene,V gene,CDR3 protein,CDR3 DNA
-,16,-,TRBJ2-7,TRBV6-6,CASSYSRQLGTYEQYF,TGTGCCAGCAGTTACAGTAGACAGTTGGGTACCTACGAGCAGTACTTC
-,14,once,TRBJ2-5,TRBV15,CATSRDSVAATQYF,TGTGCCACCAGCAGAGATTCAGTGGCCGCGACCCAGTACTTC
TRBD1,15,-,TRBJ2-7,TRBV28,CASSPGQGRFYEQYF,TGTGCCAGCAGTCCCGGACAGGGACGTTTTTACGAGCAGTACTTC
TRBD1,17,once,TRBJ2-1,TRBV7-8,CASSTHPGTGGVDEQFF,TGTGCCAGCAGCACACATCCAGGGACAGGGGGTGTGGATGAGCAGTTCTTC
-,15,-,TRBJ1-2,TRBV5-5,CASSLAAGRNYGYTF,TGTGCCAGCAGCTTGGCCGCAGGACGTAACTATGGCTACACCTTC
TRBD1,16,-,TRBJ2-7,TRBV9,CASSVEGTGASYEQYF,TGTGCCAGCAGCGTAGAAGGGACAGGGGCCTCCTACGAGCAGTACTTC
-,14,-,TRBJ2-4,TRBV30,CAWSVSLAKNIQYF,TGTGCCTGGAGTGTGAGCCTAGCCAAAAACATTCAGTACTTC
TRBD1,13,-,TRBJ1-1,TRBV7-9,CASSSQGGTEAFF,TGTGCCAGCAGCTCCCAGGGGGGGACTGAAGCTTTCTTT
-,13,-,TRBJ2-7,TRBV6-6,CASRPGVYSEQYF,TGTGCCAGCAGGCCGGGAGTTTATTCCGAGCAGTACTTC
-,14,-,TRBJ2-5,TRBV2,CASSLITIQETQYF,TGTGCCAGCAGCTTGATAACGATCCAAGAGACCCAGTACTTC
-,15,few,TRBJ1-3,TRBV19,CASSIGGQVGNTIYF,TGTGCCAGTAGTATCGGCGGGCAAGTTGGAAACACCATATATTTT
-,13,-,TRBJ1-1,TRBV19,CASSILRQNEAFF,TGTGCCAGTAGTATATTGAGGCAGAATGAAGCTTTCTTT
TRBD2,15,-,TRBJ2-1,TRBV29-1,CSVETLAGGYNEQFF,TGCAGCGTCGAAACTCTAGCGGGAGGTTACAATGAGCAGTTCTTC
-,14,-,TRBJ2-7,TRBV19,CASKAATASYEQYF,TGTGCCAGTAAGGCGGCGACAGCCTCCTACGAGCAGTACTTC
-,13,-,TRBJ2-4,TRBV7-9,CASSLVGENIQYF,TGTGCCAGCAGCTTAGTAGGGGAAAACATTCAGTACTTC
-,14,-,TRBJ1-1,TRBV4-3,CASHRTLMNTEAFF,TGCGCCAGCCACAGGACACTAATGAACACTGAAGCTTTCTTT
-,14,-,TRBJ2-3,TRBV2,CASRGREGTDTQYF,TGTGCCAGTAGGGGCCGCGAGGGCACAGATACGCAGTATTTT
-,14,-,TRBJ1-6,TRBV9,CASSVQQGRSPLHF,TGTGCCAGCAGCGTACAACAGGGACGGTCACCCCTCCACTTT
-,15,few,TRBJ1-2,TRBV13,CASSGGPATNYGYTF,TGTGCCAGCAGTGGAGGGCCCGCCACTAACTATGGCTACACCTTC
-,13,few,TRBJ2-7,TRBV7-2,CASAPGDSYEQYF,TGTGCCAGCGCACCAGGGGACTCCTACGAGCAGTACTTC
-,11,-,TRBJ2-3,TRBV7-2,CASSLGNTQYF,TGTGCCAGCAGCTTAGGGAATACGCAGTATTTT
TRBD1,16,-,TRBJ2-3,TRBV7-9,CASSATSGTVADTQYF,TGTGCCAGCAGCGCGACCTCCGGGACAGTTGCAGATACGCAGTATTTT
-,14,-,TRBJ2-3,TRBV30,CAWSRGTSTDTQYF,TGTGCCTGGAGTAGGGGCACTAGCACAGATACGCAGTATTTT
-,10,-,TRBJ1-1,TRBV7-9,CASVMAEAFF,TGTGCCAGCGTCATGGCTGAAGCTTTCTTT
TRBD2,16,-,TRBJ2-1,TRBV27,CASSAGTSGVLNEQFF,TGTGCCAGCAGTGCCGGGACTAGCGGAGTTCTCAATGAGCAGTTCTTC
TRBD2,14,few,TRBJ2-1,TRBV7-2,CASGQAGTHNEQFF,TGTGCCTCCGGGCAAGCGGGGACCCACAATGAGCAGTTCTTC